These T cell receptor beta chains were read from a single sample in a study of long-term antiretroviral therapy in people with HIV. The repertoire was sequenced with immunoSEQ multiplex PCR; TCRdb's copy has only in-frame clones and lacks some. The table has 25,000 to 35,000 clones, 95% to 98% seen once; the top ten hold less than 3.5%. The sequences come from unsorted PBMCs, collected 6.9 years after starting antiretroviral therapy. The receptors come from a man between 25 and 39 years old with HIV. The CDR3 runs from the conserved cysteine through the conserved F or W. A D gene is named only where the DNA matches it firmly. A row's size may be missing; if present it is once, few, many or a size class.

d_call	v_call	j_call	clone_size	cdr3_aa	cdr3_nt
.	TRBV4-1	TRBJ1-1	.	CASSHAQTRNTEAFF	TGCGCCAGCAGCCATGCTCAGACACGGAACACTGAAGCTTTCTTT
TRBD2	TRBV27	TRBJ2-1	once	CASSRGTSGTSYNEQFF	TGTGCCAGCAGCCGCGGGACTAGCGGAACCTCCTACAATGAGCAGTTCTTC
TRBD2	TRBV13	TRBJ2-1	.	CASSLSLAGEQFF	TGTGCCAGCAGCCTCTCACTAGCGGGAGAGCAGTTCTTC
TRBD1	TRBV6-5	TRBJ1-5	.	CASSARQGEYQPQHF	TGTGCCAGCAGTGCCCGACAGGGAGAATATCAGCCCCAGCATTTT
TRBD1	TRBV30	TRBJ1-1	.	CAWNPGGHTEAFF	TGTGCCTGGAACCCAGGGGGGCACACTGAAGCTTTCTTT
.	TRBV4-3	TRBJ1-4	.	CASSQDLGRDEKLFF	TGCGCCAGCAGCCAAGACCTGGGGAGGGATGAAAAACTGTTTTTT
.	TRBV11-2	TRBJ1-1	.	CASSHLNTEAFF	TGTGCCAGCAGCCACCTGAACACTGAAGCTTTCTTT
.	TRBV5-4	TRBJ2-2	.	CASGHLDATGELFF	TGTGCCAGCGGACATCTCGATGCCACCGGGGAGCTGTTTTTT
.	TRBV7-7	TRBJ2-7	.	CASSPTPGAYEQYF	TGTGCTAGCAGCCCTACACCGGGGGCCTACGAGCAGTACTTC
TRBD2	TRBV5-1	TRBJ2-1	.	CASSLDWGLAHYNEQFF	TGCGCCAGCAGCTTGGATTGGGGACTAGCGCATTACAATGAGCAGTTCTTC
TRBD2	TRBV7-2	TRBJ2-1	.	CASSLRAGEGNEQFF	TGTGCCAGCAGCCTAAGGGCGGGAGAAGGCAATGAGCAGTTCTTC
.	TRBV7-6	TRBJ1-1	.	CASSQVRESTEAFF	TGTGCCAGCAGCCAGGTGAGGGAGAGCACTGAAGCTTTCTTT
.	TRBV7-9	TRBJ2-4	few	CASSLPGLAKNIQYF	TGTGCCAGCAGCTTACCAGGCCTAGCCAAAAACATTCAGTACTTC
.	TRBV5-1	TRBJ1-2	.	CAIRLVYGYTF	TGCGCCATCAGACTGGTTTATGGCTACACCTTC
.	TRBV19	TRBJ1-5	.	CASKEDTRTLLPQHF	TGTGCCAGTAAGGAGGACACTCGGACTCTTCTGCCCCAGCATTTT
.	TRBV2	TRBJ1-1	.	CASSEDSPEAFF	TGTGCCAGCAGTGAAGATTCCCCTGAAGCTTTCTTT
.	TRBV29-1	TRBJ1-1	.	CSVDDWGTEAFF	TGCAGCGTTGACGACTGGGGCACTGAAGCTTTCTTT
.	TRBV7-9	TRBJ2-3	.	CASSTTGGHTDTQYF	TGTGCCAGCAGTACGACCGGAGGTCACACAGATACGCAGTATTTT
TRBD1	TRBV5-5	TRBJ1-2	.	CASSSTPGTGSYGYTF	TGTGCCAGCAGCTCAACTCCCGGGACAGGGAGCTATGGCTACACCTTC
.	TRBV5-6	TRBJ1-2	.	CASSFEANYGYTF	TGTGCCAGCAGCTTCGAGGCTAACTATGGCTACACCTTC
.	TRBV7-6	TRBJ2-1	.	CASSLGSSVAAGDEQFF	TGTGCCAGCAGCTTAGGAAGTAGTGTGGCGGCCGGGGATGAGCAGTTCTTC
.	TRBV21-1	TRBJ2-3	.	CASRNTLSTDTQYF	TGTGCCAGCCGTAACACCCTTAGCACAGATACGCAGTATTTT